This T cell receptor beta chain was sequenced for a study of monozygotic twins with cystic fibrosis. Points from the study as a whole: Unrelated CF individuals shared fewer identical clonotypes than monozygotic CF twins.

Details on this clone: What it binds is not known.

The data were produced by immunoSEQ multiplex PCR, yet TCRdb's version contains in-frame clones alone and is incomplete. Here the sample spans roughly 25,000 clones, roughly 90% being singletons. Germline V CDR1 and CDR2: MDHEN, SYDVKM. The CDR3 has 12 residues. V was shortened by 1 base and J by 4 bases, with 5 bases between the two germline ends. The specimen sequenced was blood. The sequence was obtained from a girl aged 2 to 9 with cystic fibrosis. The chain has TRBV28 and TRBJ2-7; no firm D call. The CDR3: CASSLLDYEQYF. The DNA of the CDR3 is TGTGCCAGCAGTTTATTAGATTACGAGCAGTACTTC.